This TCR beta chain was retrieved from a study of blood T cells in healthy people across ages (dated by TCRdb to the mid-2010s). Some background on the complete study: Template switching captured roughly one uniquely barcoded TCR beta cDNA molecule per two T cells in model experiments. The study measured age-related changes in TCR beta repertoire diversity using deep sequencing normalized with unique cDNA molecular identifiers. To avoid experimental bias, donors of different ages were distributed randomly across sequencing lanes. The donors were divided into four age groups: young (average approximately 16 years), middle-aged (approximately 41), aged (62) and long-lived (roughly 82). The study analyzed two additional independent replicas of 1 million unique cDNA reads from the same blood draw for two donors, one aged 18 to 29 and one aged 80 or older.

The donors were roughly 39 Caucasian individuals from Russia, aged roughly 6 to 90 years, who were systemically healthy. Each donor gave ten milliliters of peripheral blood, collected into EDTA-treated Vacutainer tubes. PBMCs were isolated by Ficoll-Paque density-gradient centrifugation, with at least 7 million obtained per sample. Total RNA was extracted from PBMCs with Trizol reagent, with at least 6 micrograms obtained per sample. The percentages of naive CD45RAhigh/CD27high T cells were determined by flow cytometry on a PBMC aliquot from every donor. This clonotype was detected ten times or more. This receptor's antigen is unknown. No much larger clonotype is one base removed from it; base qualities were not supplied. Overall study results and their limits: Compared with the aged group, the long-lived group had more naive CD4+ T cells, fewer expanded clones and increased TCR diversity, a pattern suggesting age selection. Conclusive comparison of naive and antigen-experienced compartments was prevented by the profiling of bulk unsorted PBMCs. Because donor CMV infection status was unknown, age-related changes in expanded clonotypes were potentially confounded. A strong correlation was found between observed TCR beta diversity and the percentage of naive T cells measured by flow cytometry. As age increased, observed TCR beta diversity per million T cells dropped in a roughly linear way, and a significant reduction was already evident by age 40. Total diversity estimates from one million sequenced T cells were considered lower bounds and underestimates.

The library was obtained by 5' RACE. The sequencer listed for this sample is Illumina HiSeq 2500. A second PCR of roughly 7 to 12 cycles was run with a J-beta primer mix and a sample-barcoded 5' primer. Each TCR beta cDNA molecule received a unique molecular identifier from a template-switch 5' adaptor carrying 12 random nucleotides. Each sample yielded at least 2.5 million CDR3-containing paired-end reads. First-strand cDNA synthesis was performed from all RNA using the Mint cDNA synthesis kit, with priming by a TRBC-specific oligonucleotide. All cDNA was treated with uracil-DNA glycosylase and then went through a first 18-cycle PCR with the universal primers M1SS and BC2_uni_R. The original pipeline was this. Each sample was normalized by randomly selecting 1 million high-quality reads, each carrying a distinct molecular identifier. Reads with shared molecular identifiers were discarded instead of being binned into consensus sequences. MiTCR, with a Q25 quality threshold and the strictest error-elimination algorithm, was used for CDR3 identification, clonotype clustering and error correction. A nonparametric unseen species model using Euler transformation provided a lower-bound estimate of total TCR beta diversity. TCRdb applied fastp at Q25 and MiXCR to the public reads, then kept only in-frame beta chains. Records with the same CDR3 protein are collapsed into one entry carrying the most frequent genes and DNA. V and J calls and clone size were set by TCRdb, not the authors. The sample table holds over 600,000 distinct CDR3 sequences, of which roughly 20% were seen once. 3% to 4% of the sample comes from the top ten.

V lost 7 bases and J lost 1 base, and the count of bases not matched to a germline gene is 8. The CDR3 runs 15 amino acids, cysteine and phenylalanine included. Just the 45-base CDR3 DNA is kept, in frame starting at base 1. According to the germline V gene (reference sequence), CDR1 reads MNHEY and CDR2 reads SMNVEV. The sequencing input was blood. This TCR was recovered from a man aged 65 to 85 in good health. This receptor chain uses TRBV27 and TRBJ2-7; a stretch of 9 junction bases matches TRBD2. The CDR3 reads as follows: CASKTLAGKSYEQYF. In nucleotides, the sequence is TGTGCCAGCAAAACTCTAGCGGGAAAATCCTACGAGCAGTACTTC.